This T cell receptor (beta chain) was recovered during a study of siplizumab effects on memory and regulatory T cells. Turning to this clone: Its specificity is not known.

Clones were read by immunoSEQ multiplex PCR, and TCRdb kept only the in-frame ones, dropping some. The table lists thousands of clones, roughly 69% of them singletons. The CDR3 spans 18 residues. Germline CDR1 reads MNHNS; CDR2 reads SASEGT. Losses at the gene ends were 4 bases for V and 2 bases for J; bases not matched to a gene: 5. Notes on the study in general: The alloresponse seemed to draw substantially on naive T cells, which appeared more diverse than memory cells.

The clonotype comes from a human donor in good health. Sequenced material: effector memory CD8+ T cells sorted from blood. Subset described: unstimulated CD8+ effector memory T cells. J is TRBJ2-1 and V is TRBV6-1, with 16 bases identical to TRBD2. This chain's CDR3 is CASSGTGLAGGAYNEQFF. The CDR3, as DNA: TGTGCCAGCAGTGGGACGGGACTAGCGGGGGGGGCCTACAATGAGCAGTTCTTC.